A selection of T cell receptor beta chains follows, all from one sample in a study of cytomegalovirus exposure and HLA in healthy donors. Here immunoSEQ multiplex PCR was the method, and the copy in TCRdb shows in-frame clones only, minus some. The sample contains fewer than 100,000 clones, under 95% of which appear only once. The sequenced sample consisted of PBMCs. These receptor sequences come from a man aged 25-45 years in good health and CMV-seronegative. The CDR3 runs from the conserved cysteine through the conserved F or W. The D gene is left open where the match is weak. Size is omitted from some rows. Given values are once, few, many or a class for expanded clones.

abundance: .
d_gene: TRBD1
j_gene: TRBJ1-1
v_gene: TRBV19
CDR3aa: CASSRDRAAAEAFF
CDR3nt: TGTGCCAGTAGCCGGGACAGGGCGGCCGCTGAAGCTTTCTTT

abundance: few
d_gene: .
j_gene: TRBJ1-4
v_gene: TRBV28
CDR3aa: CASSFPGHRGEKLFF
CDR3nt: TGTGCCAGCAGTTTTCCGGGTCATCGGGGTGAAAAACTGTTTTTT

abundance: once
d_gene: TRBD2
j_gene: TRBJ2-7
v_gene: TRBV19
CDR3aa: CASSIQGLAGYEQYF
CDR3nt: TGTGCCAGTAGTATACAGGGACTAGCGGGCTACGAGCAGTACTTC

abundance: few
d_gene: TRBD1
j_gene: TRBJ2-7
v_gene: TRBV30
CDR3aa: CAGRDRRDRPYEQYF
CDR3nt: TGTGCCGGGCGAGACCGCAGGGACAGACCCTACGAGCAGTACTTC

abundance: .
d_gene: .
j_gene: TRBJ2-7
v_gene: TRBV5-1
CDR3aa: CASSPGHRDSGEQYF
CDR3nt: TGCGCCAGCAGCCCCGGTCACAGGGATTCTGGCGAGCAGTACTTC

abundance: .
d_gene: TRBD1
j_gene: TRBJ2-7
v_gene: TRBV6-5
CDR3aa: CASSPGQLYEQYF
CDR3nt: TGTGCCAGCAGCCCGGGACAGCTGTACGAGCAGTACTTC

abundance: .
d_gene: TRBD2
j_gene: TRBJ2-7
v_gene: TRBV6-1
CDR3aa: CASSSIAGTEQYF
CDR3nt: TGTGCCAGCAGCTCTATAGCGGGCACCGAGCAGTACTTC

abundance: .
d_gene: TRBD1
j_gene: TRBJ2-7
v_gene: TRBV28
CDR3aa: CASSFGTGLYEQYF
CDR3nt: TGTGCCAGCAGCTTCGGGACAGGACTCTACGAGCAGTACTTC

abundance: .
d_gene: TRBD2
j_gene: TRBJ2-5
v_gene: TRBV10-2
CDR3aa: CASSEIVSGRAREKETQYF
CDR3nt: TGCGCCAGCAGTGAGATTGTTAGCGGGAGGGCCCGGGAGAAAGAGACCCAGTACTTC

abundance: .
d_gene: TRBD1
j_gene: TRBJ1-2
v_gene: TRBV5-6
CDR3aa: CASRPTGVSGYTF
CDR3nt: TGTGCCAGCCGCCCGACAGGGGTCAGCGGCTACACCTTC

abundance: .
d_gene: .
j_gene: TRBJ2-5
v_gene: TRBV15
CDR3aa: CATSSPGYQETQYF
CDR3nt: TGTGCCACCAGCAGTCCGGGATACCAAGAGACCCAGTACTTC

abundance: .
d_gene: .
j_gene: TRBJ2-3
v_gene: TRBV5-1
CDR3aa: CASSLVPRADTQYF
CDR3nt: TGCGCCAGCAGCTTGGTCCCGAGGGCGGATACGCAGTATTTT

abundance: .
d_gene: TRBD1
j_gene: TRBJ2-7
v_gene: TRBV27
CDR3aa: CASSSNRDRVGEQYF
CDR3nt: TGTGCCAGCAGTTCCAACCGGGACAGGGTTGGGGAGCAGTACTTC

abundance: .
d_gene: .
j_gene: TRBJ1-4
v_gene: TRBV5-1
CDR3aa: CASSLGGEANEKLFF
CDR3nt: TGCGCCAGCAGCTTAGGAGGGGAGGCTAATGAAAAACTGTTTTTT

abundance: .
d_gene: .
j_gene: TRBJ1-5
v_gene: TRBV5-1
CDR3aa: CASSLDSLASNQPQHF
CDR3nt: TGCGCCAGCAGCTTGGACAGCCTCGCTAGCAATCAGCCCCAGCATTTT

abundance: few
d_gene: TRBD2
j_gene: TRBJ2-1
v_gene: TRBV9
CDR3aa: CASSVDSGGGNEQFF
CDR3nt: TGTGCCAGCAGCGTCGATAGCGGGGGCGGGAATGAGCAGTTCTTC

abundance: .
d_gene: TRBD2
j_gene: TRBJ2-7
v_gene: TRBV11-2
CDR3aa: CASQNRHSGNYEQYF
CDR3nt: TGTGCCAGCCAGAACCGTCACAGCGGGAACTACGAGCAGTACTTC

abundance: .
d_gene: TRBD1
j_gene: TRBJ2-7
v_gene: TRBV19
CDR3aa: CASIGTDSYEQYF
CDR3nt: TGTGCCAGTATCGGGACAGACTCCTACGAGCAGTACTTC

abundance: .
d_gene: TRBD2
j_gene: TRBJ2-5
v_gene: TRBV5-1
CDR3aa: CASSLEGLARTQYF
CDR3nt: TGCGCCAGCAGCTTGGAGGGACTAGCGCGGACCCAGTACTTC

abundance: .
d_gene: .
j_gene: TRBJ2-7
v_gene: TRBV29-1
CDR3aa: CSVDSGDDYEQYF
CDR3nt: TGCAGCGTTGACTCAGGGGACGACTACGAGCAGTACTTC

abundance: once
d_gene: TRBD2
j_gene: TRBJ2-1
v_gene: TRBV27
CDR3aa: CASRSSGSHNEQFF
CDR3nt: TGTGCCAGCAGATCTAGCGGATCACACAATGAGCAGTTCTTC

abundance: .
d_gene: TRBD1
j_gene: TRBJ1-6
v_gene: TRBV27
CDR3aa: CASTQGGNSNSPLHF
CDR3nt: TGTGCCAGCACCCAGGGGGGTAACAGTAATTCACCCCTCCACTTT

abundance: once
d_gene: .
j_gene: TRBJ2-3
v_gene: TRBV28
CDR3aa: CASSLGALNTDTQYF
CDR3nt: TGTGCCAGCAGTTTAGGGGCATTGAACACAGATACGCAGTATTTT

abundance: .
d_gene: TRBD1
j_gene: TRBJ2-7
v_gene: TRBV4-1
CDR3aa: CASSRGTGKYEQYF
CDR3nt: TGCGCCAGCAGCCGAGGGACAGGGAAGTACGAGCAGTACTTC

abundance: .
d_gene: .
j_gene: TRBJ2-3
v_gene: TRBV19
CDR3aa: CASSIDRGTDTQYF
CDR3nt: TGTGCCAGTAGTATAGATCGGGGCACAGATACGCAGTATTTT

abundance: .
d_gene: .
j_gene: TRBJ2-7
v_gene: TRBV6-5
CDR3aa: CASSSYSYEQYF
CDR3nt: TGTGCCAGCAGTTCCTATTCCTACGAGCAGTACTTC